These 32 T cell receptor beta chains originate from one sample sequenced in a study of patients and donors after allogeneic stem cell transplantation. MiXCR was run by TCRdb on the RT-PCR reads, yielding one entry per CDR3 protein. This table holds 200,000 to 250,000 distinct CDR3 sequences, less than 15% found once. Material: blood, either unsorted or a sorted T cell fraction (not recorded which). The receptors shown here come from a human donor who was either an allogeneic HSCT recipient or a stem cell or donor lymphocyte infusion donor (not recorded which). It is not recorded whose cells these are; they may come from a transplant donor.

This clonotype was observed many times. The chain links TRBV4-1 to TRBJ2-2, with 8 positions matching TRBD2. The ends lost 0 bases at V and 9 bases at J; junction bases unmatched: 6. The CDR3 sequence is 15 residues long. The germline V gene has CDR1 MGHRA and CDR2 YSYEKL. CDR3 loop: CASSQEVAGRWELFF. For the CDR3, the DNA is TGCGCCAGCAGCCAAGAGGTAGCGGGGCGGTGGGAGCTGTTTTTT.

This clonotype was recorded at least ten times. The V gene is TRBV7-3, the J gene TRBJ2-2; D unresolved. Trimming removed 2 bases from V and 9 bases from J, with 16 bases in between. This CDR3 is built from 15 residues. In germline, CDR1 is SGHTA, CDR2 FQGTGA. The CDR3 coding sequence is TGTGCCAGCAGCTTAGGGCGTGTGGGGTCCAGGGAGCTGTTTTTT. Its translation is CASSLGRVGSRELFF.

This chain links TRBV4-1 with TRBJ2-2; D gene unclear. Germline CDR1 is MGHRA and CDR2 is YSYEKL. The ends were cut back, 6 bases at V and 6 bases at J, with 14 bases in the middle. The CDR3 loop spans 14 amino acids. DNA of the CDR3: TGCGCCAGCAGGTTCCGAGAAAACGCCGGGGAGCTGTTTTTT. It codes for CASRFRENAGELFF.

Only a few counts were recorded for this clonotype. The rearrangement joins TRBV20-1 to TRBJ1-1, with TRBD1 matching over 7 bases. The CDR3 is made up of 15 amino acids. V was pared by 5 bases and J by 4 bases, with 13 bases of the junction left unmatched. Germline CDR1 reads DFQATT; CDR2 reads SNEGSKA (reference sequence). CDR3 sequence reads: CSAEGPGGSLTEAFF. CDR3 nucleotide sequence: TGCAGTGCTGAGGGGCCAGGGGGTAGTCTCACTGAAGCTTTCTTT.

This clonotype has more than one count but fewer than ten. The CDR3 DNA reads TGTGCCTGGAGGGTACAGCCCGGAAACACCATATATTTT. It codes for CAWRVQPGNTIYF. The chain is built from TRBV30 and TRBJ1-3; no definite D call. V shed 3 bases and J shed 4 bases, with 10 bases lying between them. This CDR3 contains 13 residues. Germline loops: CDR1 GTSNPN, CDR2 SVGIG (reference sequence).

This clonotype was seen a few times. The chain combines TRBV5-1 with TRBJ1-2; the D gene is possibly TRBD1 (6 bases). The CDR3 sequence is 13 residues long. V was pared by 0 bases and J by 4 bases, with 7 bases between. Germline lookup yields CDR1 SGHRS and CDR2 YFSETQ. CDR3 sequence: CASSLGGPYGYTF. CDR3 bases: TGCGCCAGCAGCTTGGGGGGGCCCTATGGCTACACCTTC.

This clonotype has only a few counts. The chain uses TRBV29-1 and TRBJ1-5; D gene uncertain. V was shortened by 6 bases and J by 0 bases, with 9 bases between the two germline ends. The CDR3 covers 13 residues. Germline assignment: CDR1 SQVTM and CDR2 ANQGSEA. CDR3 nucleotide sequence: TGCAGCGTGGGAGATAATAGCAATCAGCCCCAGCATTTT. Its translation: CSVGDNSNQPQHF.

The V and J genes are TRBV6-5 and TRBJ1-2; D gene ambiguous. The germline V gene encodes CDR1 MNHEY and CDR2 SVGAGI. The CDR3 covers 14 residues. V was clipped by 0 bases and J by 7 bases, with 12 bases between them. CDR3 loop: CASSYSGVRGGYTF. Here the CDR3 DNA reads TGTGCCAGCAGTTACTCAGGCGTTCGGGGTGGCTACACCTTC.

The chain employs TRBV12-3 or TRBV12-4 and TRBJ2-5, with D perhaps TRBD1 (7 bases). The CDR3 covers 13 residues. V was pared by 6 bases and J by 5 bases, with 13 bases between. CDR3 DNA: TGTGCCAGCAGCTACAGGGGAGGTGAGACCCAGTACTTC. Residues: CASSYRGGETQYF.

J is TRBJ1-1 and V is TRBV11-3, with D unclear. The CDR3 runs 14 residues. The germline gives CDR1 SGHNT, CDR2 YENEEA. V was cut by 1 base and J by 0 bases, with 6 bases left in between. The DNA for the CDR3 is TGTGCCAGCAGCTTAGGGATCTTGAACACTGAAGCTTTCTTT. Translated, it gives CASSLGILNTEAFF.

This clonotype was seen more than once but under ten times. The gene calls are TRBV11-2 and TRBJ2-5; D gene ambiguous. Germline CDR1 reads SGHAT; CDR2 reads FQNNGV. The ends were cut back, 2 bases at V and 3 bases at J, with 4 bases in the middle. This CDR3 comprises 12 residues. The CDR3 spells CASSLIEETQYF. The CDR3 DNA is TGTGCCAGCAGCTTAATAGAAGAGACCCAGTACTTC.

The J gene is TRBJ2-3, the V gene TRBV7-2; 8 nucleotides line up with TRBD2. The CDR3 covers 16 residues. V shed 1 base and J 2 bases; nucleotides not matched to a gene: 5. Germline-derived CDR1 and CDR2 are SGHTA and FQGNSA. This CDR3 reads CASSLEGTSVTDTQYF. CDR3 nucleotides: TGTGCCAGCAGCTTAGAGGGGACTAGTGTCACAGATACGCAGTATTTT.

Only a few counts were recorded for this clonotype. The chain uses TRBV28 and TRBJ1-5; D perhaps matches TRBD1 (5 bases). Trimming pared 3 bases from V and 2 bases from J, leaving 8 bases between. The CDR3 spans 14 residues. CDR1 and CDR2 (germline): MDHEN, SYDVKM. DNA for the CDR3: TGTGCCAGCAGTTTTCTAGGGGGCAATCAGCCCCAGCATTTT. Its translation: CASSFLGGNQPQHF.

This clonotype occurred a few times. This chain links TRBV5-1 with TRBJ2-2; 10 positions agree with TRBD2. The V gene's germline CDR1 is SGHRS and CDR2 YFSETQ. This CDR3 region has 17 residues. With 2 bases clipped from V and 6 bases from J, the junction kept 10 bases outside the gene matches. In nucleotides, the CDR3 is TGCGCCAGCAGCTTACCTTCAGCGGGAGGGCCTTCCGGGGAGCTGTTTTTT. Its protein product is CASSLPSAGGPSGELFF.

The chain uses TRBV9 and TRBJ1-2; D is undetermined. Germline CDR1 SGDLS, CDR2 YYNGEE. The CDR3 consists of 14 residues. The germline V and J ends were trimmed by 4 bases and 0 bases, with 10 bases remaining between them. The CDR3 DNA reads as TGTGCCAGCAGCTCCCGGTCCTCTAACTATGGCTACACCTTC. Its translation is CASSSRSSNYGYTF.

The gene calls are TRBV20-1 and TRBJ2-1; D is unresolved. This CDR3 region has 14 residues. V lost 5 bases, J lost 1 base, and 12 bases lay in between. CDR1 DFQATT and CDR2 SNEGSKA come from the germline V gene (reference sequence). The CDR3 loop reads CSAGPRRSYNEQFF. The DNA for the CDR3 is TGCAGTGCTGGCCCTCGAAGGTCCTACAATGAGCAGTTCTTC.

The sample holds a few counts of this clonotype. V is TRBV20-1 and J is TRBJ1-5; 8 bases are a match to TRBD1. The CDR3 is made up of 16 amino acids. CDR1 and CDR2 from the germline V gene are DFQATT and SNEGSKA (reference sequence). V shed 3 bases and J 2 bases; nucleotides not matched to a gene: 9. The CDR3 DNA reads TGCAGTGCTAGCGAGATGGGGACAGGAGGCAATCAGCCCCAGCATTTT. This sequence encodes CSASEMGTGGNQPQHF.

The chain uses TRBV5-5 and TRBJ1-1; D ambiguous. Per the germline V gene, CDR1 is SGHKS and CDR2 is YYEKEE (reference sequence). Deletions cut 5 bases from V and 0 bases from J, with 11 bases between. The CDR3 covers 14 residues. The CDR3 region has the DNA TGTGCCAGCAGTTCCCCCCTCATGAACACTGAAGCTTTCTTT. This sequence encodes CASSSPLMNTEAFF.

The table lists this clonotype with many counts. The V gene is TRBV5-1, the J gene TRBJ2-3; TRBD2 matches 7 bases. Germline trimming cut 4 bases from V and 0 bases from J; bases unmatched to any gene: 5. Germline CDR1 SGHRS, CDR2 YFSETQ. This CDR3 has 15 residues. This CDR3 is CASSLSGMSTDTQYF. The CDR3 nucleotides are TGCGCCAGCAGCCTCAGCGGGATGAGCACAGATACGCAGTATTTT. Together with reference TRBV5-1 and TRBJ2-3, the CDR3 gives the full variable domain: KAGVTQTPRYLIKTRGQQVTLSCSPISGHRSVSWYQQTPGQGLQFLFEYFSETQRNKGNFPGRFSGRQFSNSRSEMNVSTLELGDSALYLCASSLSGMSTDTQYFGPGTRLTVL.

This clonotype was seen more than once but under ten times. CDR3 region: CASSQTGLSYNEQFF. In DNA, the CDR3 is TGTGCCAGCAGTCAGACAGGGTTATCCTACAATGAGCAGTTCTTC. The chain carries TRBV2 and TRBJ2-1; 7 bases are shared with TRBD1. Per germline, CDR1 SNHLY and CDR2 FYNNEI. V shed 5 bases, J shed 1 base, and the junction held 5 bases outside the gene matches. The CDR3 length is 15 residues.

This clonotype was seen a handful of times. The chain carries TRBV15 and TRBJ1-5; 10 bases fit TRBD1. The length of the CDR3 is 15 residues. Germline V gene lookup returns CDR1 LNHNV and CDR2 YYDKDF (reference sequence). V lost 7 bases to trimming and J lost 4 bases; unmatched junction nucleotides: 7. CDR3 in DNA: TGTGCCACCACTCCGACAGGGGGCTTTAATCAGCCCCAGCATTTT. Translating it yields CATTPTGGFNQPQHF.

This clonotype was detected a few times. The gene calls are TRBV20-1 and TRBJ2-7; tentative D call: TRBD2 (5 bases). Looked up from germline, CDR1 is DFQATT and CDR2 is SNEGSKA (reference sequence). The germline V and J ends were trimmed by 6 bases and 0 bases, with 18 bases remaining between them. The CDR3 extends over 15 amino acids. CDR3 coding DNA: TGCAGTGCGAGGGCGAAAGAGGGTGTCTCCTACGAGCAGTACTTC. Translating it yields CSARAKEGVSYEQYF.

This clonotype was detected many times. The CDR3 nucleotides are TGTGCCACCAGCAGGGACACCCAAGAGACCCAGTACTTC. It yields the protein CATSRDTQETQYF. V is TRBV15 and J is TRBJ2-5; the D gene is possibly TRBD1 (5 bases). Germline assignment: CDR1 LNHNV and CDR2 YYDKDF (reference sequence). CDR3 length: 13 amino acids. V was clipped by 3 bases and J by 1 base, with 6 bases between them.

Notes on this clonotype: This sequence may be a read error, since a much larger clone differs from it by one base. In this CDR3 the conserved last residue, phenylalanine or tryptophan, is missing, so a read error is likely. This chain uses TRBV30 with TRBJ1-1, with 7 bases aligning to TRBD1. V dropped 8 bases and J dropped 8; count of bases not matched to a gene: 8. The CDR3 spans 11 residues. Germline V CDR1 and CDR2: GTSNPN, SVGIG (reference sequence). CDR3 amino acids: CAETTGYEAFS. In DNA form, the CDR3 reads TGTGCCGAAACGACAGGGTACGAAGCTTTCTCT.

In this sample, this clonotype turned up many times. This chain connects TRBV19 to TRBJ1-1; no reliable D call. The V gene lost 3 bases and the J gene lost 4 bases, with 9 bases spanning the gap. Germline CDR1 reads LNHDA; CDR2 reads SQIVND (reference sequence). The CDR3 extends over 13 amino acids. CDR3 DNA sequence: TGTGCCAGTAGTATGCCCCAACGCACTGAAGCTTTCTTT. Its translation is CASSMPQRTEAFF.

The table lists this clonotype with a few counts. The chain couples TRBV11-2 to TRBJ2-2, with 10 bases matching TRBD2. In germline, CDR1 is SGHAT, CDR2 FQNNGV. Trimming at V came to 5 bases and at J to 3 bases, leaving 15 bases not matched to a gene. This CDR3 spans 19 amino acids. CDR3 amino acids: CASSPGGLAGVADTGELFF. CDR3 DNA sequence: TGTGCCAGCAGCCCGGGAGGGCTAGCGGGAGTCGCGGACACCGGGGAGCTGTTTTTT.

This chain connects TRBV2 to TRBJ2-3; 13 nucleotides agree with TRBD2. The CDR3 has 16 amino acids. Losses at the gene ends were 4 bases for V and 3 bases for J; bases not matched to a gene: 4. The germline V gene has CDR1 SNHLY and CDR2 FYNNEI. The CDR3 is CASSGLAGGTTDTQYF. CDR3 sequence (DNA): TGTGCCAGCAGTGGACTAGCGGGGGGTACAACAGATACGCAGTATTTT.

Only a few counts were recorded for this clonotype. V and J are TRBV7-9 and TRBJ2-5; weak D call: TRBD2 (7 bases). V lost 5 bases and J 0 bases, leaving 19 bases between the germline ends. The CDR3 length is 17 residues. CDR1 and CDR2 from the germline V gene are SEHNR and FQNEAQ (reference sequence). The CDR3 DNA sequence: TGTGCCAGCAGCCCAAGTGCGGGGGCTAGGTACCAAGAGACCCAGTACTTC. Translation gives CASSPSAGARYQETQYF.

The V gene is TRBV14, the J gene TRBJ2-2; D is uncertain. This CDR3 has 15 amino acids. With 1 base removed from V and 0 bases from J, the gap between germline ends came to 6 bases. Germline V gene sequence: CDR1 SGHDN, CDR2 FVKESK. The CDR3 region is CASSQVPANTGELFF. The CDR3 nucleotides read TGTGCCAGCAGCCAAGTCCCAGCGAACACCGGGGAGCTGTTTTTT. Variable domain in full (rest from reference TRBV14 and TRBJ2-2): EAGVTQFPSHSVIEKGQTVTLRCDPISGHDNLYWYRRVMGKEIKFLLHFVKESKQDESGMPNNRFLAERTGGTYSTLKVQPAELEDSGVYFCASSQVPANTGELFFGEGSRLTVL.

This clonotype was seen ten or more times. This chain uses TRBV6-5 with TRBJ1-5; D may be TRBD1 (6 bases). With 10 bases removed from V and 4 bases from J, the gap between germline ends came to 8 bases. Germline V gene lookup returns CDR1 MNHEY and CDR2 SVGAGI. The CDR3 is made up of 11 amino acids. The CDR3 region is CATGVNQPQHF. The CDR3 nucleotides are TGTGCCACAGGGGTTAATCAGCCCCAGCATTTT.

This clonotype was counted only a few times. The chain couples TRBV19 to TRBJ2-3, with TRBD1 as a possible D gene (7 bases). The germline gives CDR1 LNHDA, CDR2 SQIVND (reference sequence). This CDR3 spans 18 amino acids. The V end lost 6 bases, the J end lost 0 bases, and 22 bases lay between the germline ends. The CDR3 protein is CASSKQGLGGRSTDTQYF. CDR3 nucleotide sequence: TGTGCCAGTAGCAAACAGGGGCTCGGGGGCCGAAGCACAGATACGCAGTATTTT.

This clonotype was seen ten or more times. The J gene is TRBJ2-2, the V gene TRBV20-1, with 11 bases lining up with TRBD1. Per germline, CDR1 DFQATT and CDR2 SNEGSKA (reference sequence). J gave up 0 bases and V 6 bases, and 9 bases lay outside the gene matches. The CDR3 has 17 amino acids. CDR3 DNA sequence: TGCAGTGCCGGGACAGGGGGGTTTTTCGCGAACACCGGGGAGCTGTTTTTT. Its translation: CSAGTGGFFANTGELFF.